This TCR beta chain appears in the sequencing data of a study of shared clonotypes between healthy human individuals. Across the whole study: For every donor, three CD4 naive, three CD4 memory, two CD8 naive and one CD8 memory plates were used.

In the naive CD8 group, cells lacked CD45RO and were positively selected for CCR7, so terminally differentiated effector memory CD45RA+ cells were left out. CDR1 is MNHEY, CDR2 SMNVEV, per germline (reference sequence). This CDR3 is 16 amino acids long. Trimming removed 4 bases from V and 2 bases from J, with 18 bases in between. Libraries were prepared by immunoSEQ multiplex PCR; TCRdb keeps only in-frame clonotypes and omits some of them. The table includes 560,000 or so clones, roughly 95% detected once. This sequence joins TRBV27 and TRBJ2-7, with D possibly matching TRBD1 (7 bases). The sequence derives from a woman in her 30s in good health. Sequencing input: naive CD8+ T cells sorted from blood. In DNA form, the CDR3 reads TGTGCCAGCAGTTCCGAGCAGGGGGGCTTCCCCTACGAGCAGTACTTC. This translates into CASSSEQGGFPYEQYF.